The 21 T cell receptor beta chains given below trace back to one sample, sequenced in a study of blood T cell repertoires in COVID-19. Repertoires were generated with immunoSEQ multiplex PCR, while TCRdb's copy carries only in-frame clones and drops some. Of 61,000 or so clones in the sample, about 83% were seen once. Input material: peripheral blood. Receptor source: a woman older than 75 with acute or convalescent COVID-19.

This clone occurred once. The chain employs TRBV7-2 and TRBJ2-2; possibly TRBD2 for D (5 bases). The V end was cut by 6 bases, the J end by 2 bases, with 10 bases between. Germline V lookup: CDR1 SGHTA, CDR2 FQGNSA. This CDR3 comprises 14 residues. The CDR3 bases are TGTGCCAGCAGTTCGGGATCAAACACCGGGGAGCTGTTTTTT. Its protein product is CASSSGSNTGELFF.

The genes are TRBV6-5 and TRBJ1-2; no definite D call. V was shortened by 0 bases and J by 4 bases, with 9 bases between the two germline ends. The CDR3 runs 14 residues. Germline V lookup: CDR1 MNHEY, CDR2 SVGAGI. CDR3 amino acids: CASSYSERAYGYTF. CDR3 bases: TGTGCCAGCAGTTACTCGGAGCGCGCCTATGGCTACACCTTC.

The rearrangement uses TRBV5-5 and TRBJ2-2; a possible D gene is TRBD2 (5 bases). Trimming shortened V by 3 bases and J by 10 bases, and 16 bases separated the two germline ends. In germline, CDR1 is SGHKS, CDR2 YYEKEE (reference sequence). This CDR3 contains 14 residues. CDR3 residues: CASSWEPKRQELFF. CDR3 coding DNA: TGTGCCAGCAGCTGGGAGCCTAAGAGGCAGGAGCTGTTTTTT.

This chain uses TRBV2 with TRBJ2-7; the D is unclear. CDR3 size: 17 residues. Germline V CDR1 and CDR2: SNHLY, FYNNEI. V was shortened by 1 base and J by 3 bases, with 19 bases between the two germline ends. CDR3 bases: TGTGCCAGCAGTGAAGAGGTGTCGAAATGGGCAAACTACGAGCAGTACTTC. Its translation is CASSEEVSKWANYEQYF. Using reference TRBV2 and TRBJ2-7 for the parts outside the CDR3, the full variable domain is EPEVTQTPSHQVTQMGQEVILRCVPISNHLYFYWYRQILGQKVEFLVSFYNNEISEKSEIFDDQFSVERPDGSNFTLKIRSTKLEDSAMYFCASSEEVSKWANYEQYFGPGTRLTVT.

The chain recombines TRBV19 with TRBJ2-5, with 12 positions matching TRBD2. Germline CDR1 reads LNHDA; CDR2 reads SQIVND (reference sequence). J lost 3 bases, V lost 8 bases, and 1 base had no gene match. The CDR3 totals 13 residues. The CDR3 DNA follows: TGTGCCAGTCGGACTAGCGGGAAAGAGACCCAGTACTTC. This codes for CASRTSGKETQYF.

The chain couples TRBV5-5 to TRBJ2-1; perhaps TRBD2 as D (6 bases). The CDR3 contains 13 residues. V was cut by 2 bases and J by 8 bases, with 11 bases left in between. Per germline, CDR1 SGHKS and CDR2 YYEKEE (reference sequence). CDR3 sequence: CASSFTSHHEQFF. The CDR3, as DNA: TGTGCCAGCAGCTTTACTAGCCACCATGAGCAGTTCTTC.

The J gene is TRBJ2-1, the V gene TRBV6-5, with 11 nucleotides matching TRBD2. Germline CDR1 reads MNHEY; CDR2 reads SVGAGI. There are 15 residues in the CDR3. The junction had 3 bases not matched to a gene; V was cut back by 6 bases and J by 2 bases. This chain's CDR3 is CASSFSGRAYNEQFF. CDR3 in DNA: TGTGCCAGCAGCTTTAGCGGGAGGGCCTACAATGAGCAGTTCTTC.

The chain couples TRBV11-2 to TRBJ1-2; the D is unclear. The CDR3 is made up of 13 amino acids. V dropped 4 bases and J dropped 7 bases, with 13 bases sitting between them. Per germline, CDR1 SGHAT and CDR2 FQNNGV. The CDR3 bases are TGTGCCAGCAGCTCGACCTCGGCAGGTGGCTACACCTTC. Translation gives CASSSTSAGGYTF.

This chain connects TRBV4-3 to TRBJ1-5, with 9 nucleotides matching TRBD1. J lost 9 bases, V lost 3 bases, and 0 bases had no gene match. Germline CDR1 LGHNA, CDR2 YSLEER. This CDR3 has 12 amino acids. The CDR3 DNA reads as TGCGCCAGCAGCCAGGACAGGGGGCCCCAGCATTTT. Its translation: CASSQDRGPQHF.

This sequence joins TRBV10-3 and TRBJ2-7; 8 bases map to TRBD2. CDR1 and CDR2 (germline): ENHRY, SYGVKD. The CDR3 loop spans 17 amino acids. The junction had 12 bases not matched to a gene; V was cut back by 3 bases and J by 2 bases. The CDR3 loop reads CAISETSGSSFTYEQYF. CDR3 nucleotides: TGTGCCATCAGTGAAACCAGCGGGAGTTCATTTACCTACGAGCAGTACTTC.

This clone was observed once. The J gene is TRBJ2-7, the V gene TRBV28; D call uncertain. V lost 3 bases and J 1 base, leaving 10 bases between the germline ends. CDR1 and CDR2 from the germline V gene are MDHEN and SYDVKM. The CDR3 is made up of 14 amino acids. The CDR3 region has the DNA TGTGCCAGCAGTTTCGTATTGAGGTCCTACGAGCAGTACTTC. This codes for CASSFVLRSYEQYF.

The chain couples TRBV7-2 to TRBJ1-2; TRBD1 agrees at 8 bases. Germline V gene sequence: CDR1 SGHTA, CDR2 FQGNSA. The V segment lost 2 bases and the J segment 8 bases; nucleotides outside the gene matches: 10. The CDR3 totals 15 residues. This CDR3 is CASSLSLPTGVGYTF. The DNA of the CDR3 is TGTGCCAGCAGCTTAAGTCTGCCGACAGGGGTCGGCTACACCTTC.

This chain uses TRBV28 with TRBJ1-5; D is unclear. The CDR3 consists of 11 residues. From germline, CDR1 is MDHEN and CDR2 SYDVKM. The V end lost 4 bases, the J end lost 11 bases, and 9 bases lay between the germline ends. The CDR3 loop is CASSSGGAQHF. In nucleotides, the CDR3 is TGTGCCAGCAGTTCGGGCGGGGCCCAGCATTTT. The variable domain in full, with the rest retrieved from reference TRBV28 and TRBJ1-5, is DVKVTQSSRYLVKRTGEKVFLECVQDMDHENMFWYRQDPGLGLRLIYFSYDVKMKEKGDIPEGYSVSREKKERFSLILESASTNQTSMYLCASSSGGAQHFGDGTRLSIL.

V and J are TRBV5-1 and TRBJ2-1; D is ambiguous. This CDR3 spans 14 amino acids. CDR1 and CDR2 (germline): SGHRS, YFSETQ. The V end lost 5 bases, the J end lost 0 bases, and 9 bases lay between the germline ends. CDR3 amino acids: CASRALSSYNEQFF. The CDR3 DNA is TGCGCCAGCAGGGCTCTCAGCTCCTACAATGAGCAGTTCTTC.

This chain's CDR3 is CASNAGINQPQHF. Here the CDR3 DNA reads TGTGCCAGTAACGCAGGTATCAATCAGCCCCAGCATTTT. The rearrangement uses TRBV19 and TRBJ1-5; D is unclear. CDR3 length equals 13 residues. Germline V gene data show CDR1 as LNHDA and CDR2 as SQIVND (reference sequence). V dropped 7 bases and J dropped 3 bases, with 10 bases sitting between them.

A single count supports this clone. The CDR3 spells CASSARPNRRLNTEAFF. The CDR3 DNA reads TGTGCCAGCAGCGCTAGGCCCAATCGACGGCTGAACACTGAAGCTTTCTTT. The genes are TRBV9 and TRBJ1-1; the D is unclear. In germline, CDR1 is SGDLS, CDR2 YYNGEE. The CDR3 consists of 17 residues. V gave up 3 bases and J gave up 0 bases, with 18 bases separating them.

The chain uses TRBV4-1 and TRBJ1-2; D perhaps matches TRBD1 (5 bases). This CDR3 has 16 residues. Germline V gives CDR1 MGHRA, CDR2 YSYEKL. Trimming removed 4 bases from V and 5 bases from J, with 20 bases in between. CDR3 amino acids: CASSPQGGARGYGYTF. Written as DNA, the CDR3 is TGCGCCAGCAGCCCTCAGGGTGGGGCTCGTGGGTATGGCTACACCTTC.

V gene TRBV7-9 combines with J gene TRBJ1-1; 9 nucleotides agree with TRBD1. Germline CDR1 and CDR2: SEHNR and FQNEAQ (reference sequence). V shed 4 bases, J shed 1 base, and the junction held 1 base outside the gene matches. The CDR3 is made up of 14 amino acids. This chain's CDR3 is CASSSGQGNTEAFF. The CDR3 DNA sequence: TGTGCCAGCAGCTCGGGACAGGGGAACACTGAAGCTTTCTTT.

V usage is TRBV14 and J usage is TRBJ2-7, with a possible D match to TRBD2 (5 bases). The CDR3 runs to 14 residues. Trimming took off 2 bases at V and 7 bases at J, with 15 bases between the two ends. CDR1 SGHDN and CDR2 FVKESK come from the germline V gene. The DNA of the CDR3 is TGTGCCAGCAGCCAAACGGACTGGCTGGGGGAGCAGTACTTC. Translation: CASSQTDWLGEQYF.

The count of this clone is one. The chain employs TRBV27 and TRBJ2-3; 8 nucleotides match TRBD2. There are 15 residues in the CDR3. The V gene's germline CDR1 is MNHEY and CDR2 SMNVEV (reference sequence). Trimming took 8 bases from V and 6 from J; bases not matched to a gene: 13. In nucleotides, the CDR3 is TGTGCCAGCCGGATCGGACTAGCTTTCAAGGATACGCAGTATTTT. This sequence encodes CASRIGLAFKDTQYF.

V and J are TRBV27 and TRBJ2-7; D may be TRBD2 (5 bases). Trimming took 8 bases from V and 7 from J, leaving 9 bases between them. This CDR3 region has 10 residues. The germline gives CDR1 MNHEY, CDR2 SMNVEV (reference sequence). The CDR3 sequence: CASGLREQYF. The CDR3 region has the DNA TGTGCCAGCGGACTTCGGGAGCAGTACTTC.